A single sample is the source of the 27 T cell receptor beta chains below, sequenced in a study of shared clonotypes between healthy human individuals. It was CD45RO-negative cells, positively selected for CCR7, that made up naive CD8 cells, with terminally differentiated effector memory CD45RA+ cells excluded. Assay: immunoSEQ multiplex PCR; the TCRdb copy retains only in-frame clones and omits some. The top ten hold around 24% of the sample, which has about 750,000 clones, 80% to 95% seen once. Sequencing used naive CD8+ T cells sorted from blood. The receptors originated from a man aged 25 to 45 in good health.

The V call is TRBV7-2, the J call TRBJ2-7, with D possibly matching TRBD2 (5 bases). The CDR3 is made up of 15 amino acids. CDR1 is SGHTA and CDR2 is FQGNSA in the germline V gene. V lost 3 bases and J 1 base, leaving 13 bases between the germline ends. The CDR3 protein is CASSLTGSPSYEQYF. The CDR3, as DNA: TGTGCCAGCAGCTTGACGGGAAGCCCTTCCTACGAGCAGTACTTC.

The chain uses TRBV5-1 and TRBJ2-1; D might be TRBD1 (5 bases). V lost 0 bases, J lost 0 bases, and 16 bases lay in between. The CDR3 sequence is 18 residues long. Germline V gene data show CDR1 as SGHRS and CDR2 as YFSETQ. Written as DNA, the CDR3 is TGCGCCAGCAGCTTGGGGTGGGGCCCATCTAGCTCCTACAATGAGCAGTTCTTC. Translating it yields CASSLGWGPSSSYNEQFF. Combining the CDR3 with reference TRBV5-1 and TRBJ2-1 gives the whole variable domain KAGVTQTPRYLIKTRGQQVTLSCSPISGHRSVSWYQQTPGQGLQFLFEYFSETQRNKGNFPGRFSGRQFSNSRSEMNVSTLELGDSALYLCASSLGWGPSSSYNEQFFGPGTRLTVL.

The genes are TRBV2 and TRBJ2-3; 10 bases line up with TRBD1. Looked up from germline, CDR1 is SNHLY and CDR2 is FYNNEI. This CDR3 comprises 16 residues. Unmatched junction bases numbered 5, after V lost 2 bases and J lost 3 bases. This chain's CDR3 is CASSERDRGWTDTQYF. CDR3 sequence (DNA): TGTGCCAGCAGTGAAAGGGACAGGGGATGGACAGATACGCAGTATTTT.

In its sample, this clone was seen once. The rearrangement joins TRBV28 to TRBJ2-3; D ambiguous. The CDR3 runs to 12 residues. The V end was cut by 3 bases, the J end by 5 bases, with 6 bases between. The V gene's germline CDR1 is MDHEN and CDR2 SYDVKM. CDR3 loop: CASSFVGDTQYF. In DNA form, the CDR3 reads TGTGCCAGCAGTTTTGTTGGAGATACGCAGTATTTT.

This chain links TRBV27 with TRBJ2-7; TRBD2 aligns across 7 bases. The CDR3 is 12 residues long. V was clipped by 5 bases and J by 7 bases; unmatched bases: 5. Germline lookup yields CDR1 MNHEY and CDR2 SMNVEV (reference sequence). The CDR3: CASSRQGGEQYF. The CDR3 DNA reads as TGTGCCAGCAGTCGCCAGGGAGGGGAGCAGTACTTC.

The J gene is TRBJ1-5, the V gene TRBV7-8, with 9 bases lining up with TRBD1. CDR1 and CDR2 (germline): SGHVS, FQNEAQ. This CDR3 contains 14 residues. J gave up 6 bases and V 5 bases, and 5 bases lay outside the gene matches. The CDR3, as DNA: TGTGCCAGCAGCCCGGGACAGGGAGGTCAGCCCCAGCATTTT. Its translation: CASSPGQGGQPQHF.

V is TRBV7-9 and J is TRBJ1-3; no reliable D call. In germline, CDR1 is SEHNR, CDR2 FQNEAQ (reference sequence). V dropped 1 base and J dropped 0 bases, with 13 bases sitting between them. CDR3 size: 17 residues. The CDR3 here is CASSLGSGSYSGNTIYF. DNA for the CDR3: TGTGCCAGCAGCTTAGGAAGCGGGTCTTACTCTGGAAACACCATATATTTT.

The V gene is TRBV5-1, the J gene TRBJ2-3; D may be TRBD2 (6 bases). Per germline, CDR1 SGHRS and CDR2 YFSETQ. The CDR3 spans 14 residues. V lost 7 bases to trimming and J lost 0 bases, with 12 bases between them. The CDR3 DNA sequence: TGCGCCAGCGTAGCGGCAATGAGCACAGATACGCAGTATTTT. As protein: CASVAAMSTDTQYF.

The rearrangement links TRBV2 to TRBJ2-7; either TRBD1 or TRBD2 may supply D (5 bases each). The V end was cut by 3 bases, the J end by 1 base, with 22 bases between. The V gene's germline CDR1 is SNHLY and CDR2 FYNNEI. This CDR3 spans 18 amino acids. The CDR3, as DNA: TGTGCCAGCAGTGAGTCCGTTGGGGGTTCAGGACCGTCCTACGAGCAGTACTTC. This encodes CASSESVGGSGPSYEQYF.

The chain is built from TRBV4-1 and TRBJ2-6, with D hard to call. This CDR3 contains 14 residues. Per germline, CDR1 MGHRA and CDR2 YSYEKL. The V end was cut by 5 bases, the J end by 2 bases, with 7 bases between. CDR3 sequence reads: CASSIDAGANVLTF. The CDR3 DNA reads TGCGCCAGCAGCATTGACGCTGGGGCCAACGTCCTGACTTTC.

The chain joins TRBV7-6 to TRBJ2-7; D unclear. The length of the CDR3 is 13 residues. V gave up 5 bases and J gave up 2 bases, with 10 bases separating them. Germline V CDR1 and CDR2: SGHVS, FNYEAQ. This chain's CDR3 is CASSPPGAYEQYF. CDR3 nucleotide sequence: TGTGCCAGCAGCCCGCCCGGTGCCTACGAGCAGTACTTC.

The V gene is TRBV25-1, the J gene TRBJ2-3, with TRBD2 identical over 11 bases. After removal of 2 bases from V and 4 bases from J, the junction contained 2 bases not matched to a gene. Germline V gene lookup returns CDR1 MGHDK and CDR2 SYGVNS. CDR3 length equals 15 residues. The CDR3, as DNA: TGTGCCAGCAGTGAAACTAGCGGGAGAGCAGATACGCAGTATTTT. This gives the protein CASSETSGRADTQYF.

The V gene is TRBV30, the J gene TRBJ1-2; TRBD1 might be the D (6 bases). V was pared by 0 bases and J by 13 bases, with 18 bases between. Germline V gene lookup returns CDR1 GTSNPN and CDR2 SVGIG (reference sequence). CDR3 length: 13 residues. The CDR3 protein is CAWSVSGTRDGTF. As DNA, the CDR3 is TGTGCCTGGAGTGTTTCCGGGACACGAGACGGCACCTTC.

The gene calls are TRBV11-2 and TRBJ2-7, with a weak D call TRBD1 (5 bases). The CDR3 runs to 12 residues. Deletions cut 5 bases from V and 8 bases from J, with 13 bases between. Germline V CDR1 and CDR2: SGHAT, FQNNGV. The CDR3 loop is CASSQQGFQQYF. CDR3 sequence (DNA): TGTGCCAGCAGCCAGCAGGGTTTTCAGCAGTACTTC.

Notes on this clone: Additional DNA sequences in this sample encode the identical CDR3. The gene calls are TRBV19 and TRBJ2-1, with TRBD2 identical over 11 bases. This CDR3 has 15 amino acids. V shed 6 bases, J shed 4 bases, and the junction held 5 bases outside the gene matches. Germline V gives CDR1 LNHDA, CDR2 SQIVND (reference sequence). The CDR3 loop is CASSSGTSGYNEQFF. CDR3 nucleotides: TGTGCCAGTAGCAGTGGGACTAGCGGTTACAATGAGCAGTTCTTC.

This chain uses TRBV19 with TRBJ2-1; 9 bases agree with TRBD2. CDR1 LNHDA and CDR2 SQIVND come from the germline V gene (reference sequence). J was trimmed by 0 bases and V by 5 bases; bases with no gene match: 11. The CDR3 extends over 18 amino acids. The CDR3 spells CASSAASGTSSSYNEQFF. Here the CDR3 DNA reads TGTGCCAGTAGTGCGGCTAGCGGGACTTCAAGCTCCTACAATGAGCAGTTCTTC.

The chain couples TRBV28 to TRBJ2-7; no reliable D call. V gave up 8 bases and J gave up 1 base, with 6 bases separating them. Looked up from germline, CDR1 is MDHEN and CDR2 is SYDVKM. The CDR3 is 11 amino acids. CDR3 region: CASGTSYEQYF. The CDR3 DNA reads as TGTGCCAGCGGCACTTCCTACGAGCAGTACTTC.

This rearrangement joins TRBV27 to TRBJ2-1; D gene ambiguous. This CDR3 has 13 amino acids. V gave up 5 bases and J gave up 4 bases, with 9 bases separating them. Germline CDR1 is MNHEY and CDR2 is SMNVEV (reference sequence). The CDR3 DNA reads as TGTGCCAGCAGTATTTCGGAGTACAATGAGCAGTTCTTC. Translation: CASSISEYNEQFF.

This clone was counted only a few times. The rearrangement links TRBV28 to TRBJ2-3; D call uncertain. The germline V gene has CDR1 MDHEN and CDR2 SYDVKM. The length of the CDR3 is 15 residues. V was pared by 2 bases and J by 1 base, with 10 bases between. The CDR3 region has the DNA TGTGCCAGCAGTTTACGGTCTTACGGCACAGATACGCAGTATTTT. This gives the protein CASSLRSYGTDTQYF.

V gene TRBV4-3 combines with J gene TRBJ2-7; D not certain. V gave up 1 base and J gave up 2 bases, with 12 bases separating them. The CDR3 is 15 amino acids. Germline V gives CDR1 LGHNA, CDR2 YSLEER. CDR3 amino acids: CASSQVVGFAYEQYF. The CDR3 DNA follows: TGCGCCAGCAGCCAAGTTGTAGGATTTGCCTACGAGCAGTACTTC.

This rearrangement joins TRBV27 to TRBJ2-1; D possibly corresponds to TRBD2 (6 bases). Trimming removed 4 bases at V and 9 bases at J, with 25 bases between. Germline-derived CDR1 and CDR2 are MNHEY and SMNVEV (reference sequence). The CDR3 runs 17 residues. In DNA, the CDR3 is TGTGCCAGCAGTTCGGTATTGTTTGGTAGCGGATGGGGTGAGCAGTTCTTC. Translation: CASSSVLFGSGWGEQFF.

The chain combines TRBV7-3 with TRBJ2-1; D may be TRBD2 (5 bases). V dropped 2 bases and J dropped 1 base, with 9 bases sitting between them. The CDR3 loop spans 15 amino acids. In germline, CDR1 is SGHTA, CDR2 FQGTGA. As DNA, the CDR3 is TGTGCCAGCAGCTTAGAAGGAGGTTCCTACAATGAGCAGTTCTTC. It is translated as CASSLEGGSYNEQFF.

The V gene is TRBV5-5, the J gene TRBJ1-3; TRBD1 matches at 10 bases. There are 19 residues in the CDR3. CDR1 and CDR2 (germline): SGHKS, YYEKEE (reference sequence). J lost 0 bases, V lost 1 base, and 10 bases had no gene match. This chain's CDR3 is CASSLRGTGDISSGNTIYF. The CDR3 region has the DNA TGTGCCAGCAGCTTGAGGGGGACAGGGGACATAAGCTCTGGAAACACCATATATTTT.

The count of this clone is one. The chain carries TRBV9 and TRBJ2-7; 8 positions agree with TRBD1. In germline, CDR1 is SGDLS, CDR2 YYNGEE. Unmatched junction bases numbered 12, after V lost 4 bases and J lost 3 bases. The CDR3 contains 16 residues. The CDR3 protein is CASSPRGLQGDYEQYF. The CDR3 DNA follows: TGTGCCAGCAGCCCCAGGGGGCTACAGGGGGACTACGAGCAGTACTTC. Full variable domain (outside the CDR3, taken from reference TRBV9 and TRBJ2-7): DSGVTQTPKHLITATGQRVTLRCSPRSGDLSVYWYQQSLDQGLQFLIQYYNGEERAKGNILERFSAQQFPDLHSELNLSSLELGDSALYFCASSPRGLQGDYEQYFGPGTRLTVT.

This sequence joins TRBV7-9 and TRBJ2-1, with a possible D match to TRBD2 (5 bases). Germline V gene lookup returns CDR1 SEHNR and CDR2 FQNEAQ (reference sequence). The CDR3 runs 14 residues. Trimming took 1 base from V and 8 from J, leaving 12 bases between them. As DNA, the CDR3 is TGTGCCAGCAGCTTAGAGCGGAGTGTAGATGAGCAGTTCTTC. Translation: CASSLERSVDEQFF.

The rearrangement joins TRBV6-6 to TRBJ2-7; no clear D gene. Germline-derived CDR1 and CDR2 are MNHNY and SVGAGI (reference sequence). V was clipped by 2 bases and J by 0 bases, with 8 bases between them. The CDR3 is made up of 14 amino acids. CDR3 protein: CASSYEMSSYEQYF. The CDR3 DNA sequence: TGTGCCAGCAGTTACGAGATGAGCTCCTACGAGCAGTACTTC.

CDR3 DNA: TGTGCCAGCAGCTTCGAGAGCTATGGCTACACCTTC. Its protein is CASSFESYGYTF. The rearrangement joins TRBV13 to TRBJ1-2; unclear D gene. The CDR3 loop spans 12 amino acids. Trimming stripped 3 bases from V and 4 bases from J, with 6 bases between. Germline V gene sequence: CDR1 PRHDT, CDR2 FYEKMQ (reference sequence).